A single sample gave rise to the 21 T cell receptor beta chains below, sequenced in a study of Graves' ophthalmopathy and Graves' hyperthyroidism. Transcripts of RNA were the source for amplifying TCR beta CDR3 regions. HTBI primers were used in a first-round RT-PCR, which preceded a second-round multiplex PCR. Each CDR3 protein is one row after TCRdb ran MiXCR on the multiplex PCR reads. Among 620,000 or so distinct CDR3 sequences listed, about 20% were seen once. The sequencing input was peripheral blood. The source of these receptors is a woman under 30 with stable Graves' hyperthyroidism. Some clones in this sample may be carry-over from other donors' samples.

A remark on this clonotype: Possible read error: a much larger clone is one base away. The conserved phenylalanine or tryptophan normally closing the CDR3 is absent here, so this likely arose from a read error. V is TRBV29-1 and J is TRBJ1-1; the match to TRBD1 covers 9 bases. Losses at the gene ends were 7 bases for V and 5 bases for J; bases not matched to a gene: 2. CDR3 length: 11 amino acids. Germline V gene sequence: CDR1 SQVTM, CDR2 ANQGSEA. The CDR3 sequence: CSEDRGTEAFV. The DNA for the CDR3 is TGCAGCGAAGACAGGGGGACTGAAGCTTTCGTT.

Comments on this clonotype: A much larger clone differs from this one at a single base, so this may be a read error. The rearrangement uses TRBV2 and TRBJ2-7, with 9 positions matching TRBD1. Germline V CDR1 and CDR2: SNHLY, FYNNEI. The ends lost 8 bases at V and 6 bases at J; junction bases unmatched: 20. This CDR3 comprises 17 residues. CDR3 DNA: TGTGCCAGCCGTGGGGGGGTCCGGCGGGACAGGGTAATCGAGCAGTACTTC. As protein: CASRGGVRRDRVIEQYF. Complete variable domain (other parts from reference TRBV2 and TRBJ2-7): EPEVTQTPSHQVTQMGQEVILRCVPISNHLYFYWYRQILGQKVEFLVSFYNNEISEKSEIFDDQFSVERPDGSNFTLKIRSTKLEDSAMYFCASRGGVRRDRVIEQYFGPGTRLTVT.

This chain connects TRBV5-1 to TRBJ2-7, with 10 bases aligning to TRBD2. Germline values: CDR1 SGHRS, CDR2 YFSETQ. J was trimmed by 5 bases and V by 0 bases; bases with no gene match: 8. This CDR3 comprises 16 residues. Written as DNA, the CDR3 is TGCGCCAGCAGCTTGGATGCTAGCGGGGGATCCGACGAGCAGTACTTC. It specifies CASSLDASGGSDEQYF.

The chain couples TRBV6-5 to TRBJ1-2; D unresolved. The CDR3 covers 11 residues. V was clipped by 5 bases and J by 7 bases, with 8 bases between them. Per the germline V gene, CDR1 is MNHEY and CDR2 is SVGAGI. CDR3 region: CASSPSSGYTF. CDR3 bases: TGTGCCAGCAGTCCCTCTAGTGGCTACACCTTC.

This clonotype was counted at least ten times. The CDR3: CASSPVGQGNIQYF. CDR3 coding DNA: TGTGCCAGTAGTCCCGTCGGACAGGGCAACATTCAGTACTTC. The genes are TRBV19 and TRBJ2-4; 8 bases are shared with TRBD1. Germline assignment: CDR1 LNHDA and CDR2 SQIVND (reference sequence). J lost 7 bases, V lost 5 bases, and 7 bases had no gene match. The CDR3 extends over 14 amino acids.

Only a few counts were recorded for this clonotype. V and J are TRBV20-1 and TRBJ1-2; D not resolved. The CDR3 is 14 amino acids. Deletions cut 3 bases from V and 3 bases from J, with 14 bases between. Germline-derived CDR1 and CDR2 are DFQATT and SNEGSKA (reference sequence). CDR3 coding DNA: TGCAGTGCTAGGCAGGCCCCCACCTACTATGGCTACACCTTC. This codes for CSARQAPTYYGYTF.

A few counts support this clonotype. This chain joins TRBV11-2 and TRBJ2-7; D unresolved. The CDR3 contains 15 residues. V lost 4 bases, J lost 0 bases, and 13 bases lay in between. CDR1 is SGHAT and CDR2 is FQNNGV in the germline V gene. The CDR3 DNA follows: TGTGCCAGCAGCTCCCCGACGGGTAGCTCCTACGAGCAGTACTTC. Its translation is CASSSPTGSSYEQYF.

The chain uses TRBV5-8 and TRBJ1-1, with 7 bases lining up with TRBD1. Trimming took 0 bases from V and 4 from J; bases not matched to a gene: 3. This CDR3 is 14 amino acids long. Germline-derived CDR1 and CDR2 are SGHTS and YDEGEE. The CDR3 reads CASSLVQGRTEAFF. The CDR3 bases are TGTGCCAGCAGCTTGGTACAGGGGCGCACTGAAGCTTTCTTT.

This clonotype was picked up many times. V gene TRBV19 combines with J gene TRBJ1-1, with D unresolved. The length of the CDR3 is 12 residues. The ends were cut back, 6 bases at V and 6 bases at J, with 11 bases in the middle. The germline V gene has CDR1 LNHDA and CDR2 SQIVND (reference sequence). CDR3 region: CASSASVAEAFF. In DNA form, the CDR3 reads TGTGCCAGTAGCGCTTCAGTCGCTGAAGCTTTCTTT.

This clonotype was seen many times. The rearrangement links TRBV6-2 or TRBV6-3 to TRBJ1-2, with D tentatively TRBD1 (5 bases). The CDR3 length is 14 residues. Germline V gene sequence: CDR1 MNHEY, CDR2 SVGEGT. With 6 bases removed from V and 6 bases from J, the gap between germline ends came to 17 bases. The CDR3 DNA reads TGTGCCAGCAGATCCGGGGACGACCCGAATGGCTACACCTTC. Protein sequence: CASRSGDDPNGYTF.

There are a few counts of this clonotype. The DNA of the CDR3 is TGTGCCAGCAGCACCCGGGACAGGGGGAACACTGAAGCTTTCTTT. Its protein is CASSTRDRGNTEAFF. V is TRBV7-9 and J is TRBJ1-1; 10 positions agree with TRBD1. The CDR3 contains 15 residues. Per the germline V gene, CDR1 is SEHNR and CDR2 is FQNEAQ (reference sequence). Losses at the gene ends were 5 bases for V and 1 base for J; bases not matched to a gene: 4.

This clonotype was observed at least ten times. The chain combines TRBV6-1 with TRBJ2-5; D is ambiguous. V gave up 4 bases and J gave up 0 bases, with 3 bases separating them. The germline V gene has CDR1 MNHNS and CDR2 SASEGT. This CDR3 has 12 amino acids. The CDR3 DNA follows: TGTGCCAGCAGTGCGCACCAAGAGACCCAGTACTTC. It encodes CASSAHQETQYF.

The table lists this clonotype with many counts. The chain links TRBV27 to TRBJ1-1; 9 bases agree with TRBD1. The CDR3 is made up of 14 amino acids. Unmatched junction bases numbered 11, after V lost 5 bases and J lost 10 bases. In germline, CDR1 is MNHEY, CDR2 SMNVEV (reference sequence). The CDR3: CASSRDREWAGAFF. CDR3 sequence (DNA): TGTGCCAGCAGTCGGGACAGGGAATGGGCGGGAGCTTTCTTT.

The chain employs TRBV6-5 and TRBJ1-5; D ambiguous. Germline V lookup: CDR1 MNHEY, CDR2 SVGAGI. This CDR3 region has 12 residues. Between the trimmed V and J ends, which lost 0 bases and 11 bases, there was a span of 8 bases. The CDR3 bases are TGTGCCAGCAGTTACTCCGGGCAGGCCCAGCATTTT. Translated: CASSYSGQAQHF.

About this clonotype: Possible read error: a much larger clone is one base away. It is likely a read error, because the conserved phenylalanine at the end of the CDR3 is missing. CDR3 nucleotides: TGTGCCATCAGTGAGTCGGGTAGAAGCTGGAATGGCTACACCTTG. Its protein product is CAISESGRSWNGYTL. The chain carries TRBV10-3 and TRBJ1-2; D call uncertain. V lost 0 bases, J lost 6 bases, and 14 bases lay in between. This CDR3 region has 15 residues. Per germline, CDR1 ENHRY and CDR2 SYGVKD.

This clonotype was recorded many times. The chain links TRBV12-3 or TRBV12-4 to TRBJ1-1; no definite D call. Trimming shortened V by 8 bases and J by 1 base, and 11 bases separated the two germline ends. This CDR3 contains 13 residues. In DNA form, the CDR3 reads TGTGCCAGCCGTAAACTCTCGAACACTGAAGCTTTCTTT. It translates to CASRKLSNTEAFF.

The chain carries TRBV20-1 and TRBJ1-5; D perhaps matches TRBD1 (5 bases). V was clipped by 5 bases and J by 5 bases, with 22 bases between them. CDR3 size: 16 residues. From germline, CDR1 is DFQATT and CDR2 SNEGSKA (reference sequence). The CDR3 DNA sequence: TGCAGTGCTCCTCCCCGCCAGGGTGGCTTTGATCAGCCCCAGCATTTT. Translated, it gives CSAPPRQGGFDQPQHF.

The chain combines TRBV5-1 with TRBJ2-2; perhaps TRBD1 as D (6 bases). Trimming removed 3 bases at V and 1 base at J, with 10 bases between. This CDR3 contains 15 residues. CDR1 and CDR2 from the germline V gene are SGHRS and YFSETQ. The CDR3 here is CASSYRVMNTGELFF. CDR3 nucleotide sequence: TGCGCCAGCAGCTACAGGGTGATGAACACCGGGGAGCTGTTTTTT.

This clonotype was seen many times. The V and J genes are TRBV29-1 and TRBJ1-2; D is possibly TRBD1 (5 bases). The CDR3 runs 14 residues. Germline CDR1 is SQVTM and CDR2 is ANQGSEA. V shed 0 bases and J shed 3 bases, with 11 bases lying between them. The CDR3 DNA reads as TGCAGCGTTGAAGACGGGGCAGGGCACTATGGCTACACCTTC. Translation: CSVEDGAGHYGYTF.

The chain carries TRBV12-3 or TRBV12-4 and TRBJ2-5; tentatively, D is TRBD1 (5 bases). Trimming removed 8 bases at V and 2 bases at J, with 12 bases between. This CDR3 is 13 amino acids long. The DNA for the CDR3 is TGTGCCAGCGCCCTGGGGCGGCAAGAGACCCAGTACTTC. Translation gives CASALGRQETQYF.

The V call is TRBV12-3 or TRBV12-4, the J call TRBJ2-2; tentatively, D is TRBD1 (6 bases). Trimming took 6 bases from V and 7 from J, leaving 15 bases between them. The CDR3 sequence is 14 residues long. The CDR3 loop reads CASRIRGFGGELFF. The CDR3 nucleotides read TGTGCCAGCAGAATCAGGGGATTTGGCGGGGAGCTGTTTTTT.